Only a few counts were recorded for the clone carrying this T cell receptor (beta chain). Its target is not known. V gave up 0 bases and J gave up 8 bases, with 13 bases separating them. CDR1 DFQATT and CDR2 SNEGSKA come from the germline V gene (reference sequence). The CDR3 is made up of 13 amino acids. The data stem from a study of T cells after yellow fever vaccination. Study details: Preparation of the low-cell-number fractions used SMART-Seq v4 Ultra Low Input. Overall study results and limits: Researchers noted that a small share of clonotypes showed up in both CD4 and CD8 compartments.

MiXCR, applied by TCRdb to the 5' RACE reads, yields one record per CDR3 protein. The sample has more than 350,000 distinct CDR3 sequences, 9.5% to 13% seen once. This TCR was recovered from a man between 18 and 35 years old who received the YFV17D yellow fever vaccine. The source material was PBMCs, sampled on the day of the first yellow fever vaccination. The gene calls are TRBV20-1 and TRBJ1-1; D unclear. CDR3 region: CSARDPSQEEAFF. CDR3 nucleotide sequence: TGCAGTGCTAGAGATCCCTCCCAGGAAGAAGCTTTCTTT.